The clone carrying this TCR beta chain has a handful of counts. Of the isolated RNA, all was reverse transcribed, and so the sequenced material was expressed TCRB transcripts. It was found that naive, central memory and regulatory T cell samples averaged around 3.7 million reads. Produced via immunoSEQ multiplex PCR; TCRdb's table is partial and in-frame only. The table has under 450,000 clones, over 12% seen once; the top ten hold approximately 0.02%. The germline V gene has CDR1 SGDLS and CDR2 YYNGEE. Deletions cut 4 bases from V and 2 bases from J, with 18 bases between. The CDR3 extends over 16 amino acids. These data are taken from a study of beta chain features in type 1 diabetes. CD4+ naive, central memory, regulatory and stem cell-like memory subsets were isolated by sorting on CD45RO/CCR7/CD25/CD127/CD95/CD27.

The sample taken for sequencing was naive CD4+ T cells from blood. The receptor was isolated from a woman between 18 and 30 years old in good health. The chain recombines TRBV9 with TRBJ2-5; tentative D call: TRBD2 (7 bases). As DNA, the CDR3 is TGTGCCAGCAGCTCGACGCGGGGGACACCACAAGAGACCCAGTACTTC. Its translation is CASSSTRGTPQETQYF. Looking up the rest from reference TRBV9 and TRBJ2-5 gives the full variable domain: DSGVTQTPKHLITATGQRVTLRCSPRSGDLSVYWYQQSLDQGLQFLIQYYNGEERAKGNILERFSAQQFPDLHSELNLSSLELGDSALYFCASSSTRGTPQETQYFGPGTRLLVL.